This T cell receptor (beta chain) was recovered during a study of blood T cell repertoires in COVID-19. Looking at the study overall: Italy, Spain and the United States were the sources of the convalescent and acute COVID-19 samples. The cDNA or gDNA used as material had been derived from T cells, B-cell-depleted T cells, or PBMCs.

Germline V lookup: CDR1 SNHLY, CDR2 FYNNEI. This CDR3 has 14 amino acids. Trimming stripped 6 bases from V and 5 bases from J, with 14 bases between. Original processing notes: Quantification of nucleated cells was approximated via reference gene primer amplification. The method was immunoSEQ multiplex PCR; TCRdb's version includes in-frame clones alone and lacks a portion of them. The V and J calls and clone size were taken over from that table, and D and trimming were inferred from the DNA. Here the sample spans approximately 260,000 clones, roughly nine tenths being singletons. The chain is built from TRBV2 and TRBJ1-5, with a weak D call TRBD1 (5 bases). The sequenced material came from peripheral blood. The receptor's source is a man between 18 and 35 years old with active or convalescent COVID-19. The CDR3 DNA is TGTGCCAGCAGCCGGGGGGGGAATGATCAGCCCCAGCATTTT. Translation: CASSRGGNDQPQHF.